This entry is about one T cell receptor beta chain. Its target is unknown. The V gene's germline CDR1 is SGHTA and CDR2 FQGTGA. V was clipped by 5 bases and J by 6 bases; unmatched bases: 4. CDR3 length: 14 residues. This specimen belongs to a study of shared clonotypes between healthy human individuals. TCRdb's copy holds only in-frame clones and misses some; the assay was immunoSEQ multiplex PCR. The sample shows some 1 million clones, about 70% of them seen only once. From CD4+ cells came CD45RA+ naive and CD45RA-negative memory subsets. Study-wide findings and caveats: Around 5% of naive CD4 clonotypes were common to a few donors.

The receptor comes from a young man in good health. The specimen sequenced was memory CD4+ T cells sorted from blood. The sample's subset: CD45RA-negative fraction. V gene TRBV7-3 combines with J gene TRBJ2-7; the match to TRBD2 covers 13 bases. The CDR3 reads CASSVGLAGSEQYF. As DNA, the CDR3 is TGTGCCAGCAGCGTGGGACTAGCGGGGTCCGAGCAGTACTTC. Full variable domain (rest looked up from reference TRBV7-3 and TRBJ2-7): GAGVSQTPSNKVTEKGKYVELRCDPISGHTALYWYRQSLGQGPEFLIYFQGTGAADDSGLPNDRFFAVRPEGSVSTLKIQRTERGDSAVYLCASSVGLAGSEQYFGPGTRLTVT.